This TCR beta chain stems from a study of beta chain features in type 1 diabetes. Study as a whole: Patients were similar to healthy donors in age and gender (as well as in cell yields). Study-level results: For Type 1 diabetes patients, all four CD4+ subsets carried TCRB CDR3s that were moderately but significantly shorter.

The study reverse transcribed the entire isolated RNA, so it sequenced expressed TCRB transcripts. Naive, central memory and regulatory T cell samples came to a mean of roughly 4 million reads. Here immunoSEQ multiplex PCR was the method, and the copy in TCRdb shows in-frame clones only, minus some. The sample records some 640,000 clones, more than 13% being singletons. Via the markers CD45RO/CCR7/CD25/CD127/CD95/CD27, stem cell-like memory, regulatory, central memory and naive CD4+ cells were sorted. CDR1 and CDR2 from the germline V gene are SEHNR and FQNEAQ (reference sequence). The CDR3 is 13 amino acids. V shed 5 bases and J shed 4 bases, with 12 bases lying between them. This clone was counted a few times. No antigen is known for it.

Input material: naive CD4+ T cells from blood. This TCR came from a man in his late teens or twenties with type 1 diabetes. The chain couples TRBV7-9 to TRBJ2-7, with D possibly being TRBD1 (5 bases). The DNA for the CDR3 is TGTGCCAGCAGCGCAACCGCAGGGTACGAGCAGTACTTC. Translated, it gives CASSATAGYEQYF.